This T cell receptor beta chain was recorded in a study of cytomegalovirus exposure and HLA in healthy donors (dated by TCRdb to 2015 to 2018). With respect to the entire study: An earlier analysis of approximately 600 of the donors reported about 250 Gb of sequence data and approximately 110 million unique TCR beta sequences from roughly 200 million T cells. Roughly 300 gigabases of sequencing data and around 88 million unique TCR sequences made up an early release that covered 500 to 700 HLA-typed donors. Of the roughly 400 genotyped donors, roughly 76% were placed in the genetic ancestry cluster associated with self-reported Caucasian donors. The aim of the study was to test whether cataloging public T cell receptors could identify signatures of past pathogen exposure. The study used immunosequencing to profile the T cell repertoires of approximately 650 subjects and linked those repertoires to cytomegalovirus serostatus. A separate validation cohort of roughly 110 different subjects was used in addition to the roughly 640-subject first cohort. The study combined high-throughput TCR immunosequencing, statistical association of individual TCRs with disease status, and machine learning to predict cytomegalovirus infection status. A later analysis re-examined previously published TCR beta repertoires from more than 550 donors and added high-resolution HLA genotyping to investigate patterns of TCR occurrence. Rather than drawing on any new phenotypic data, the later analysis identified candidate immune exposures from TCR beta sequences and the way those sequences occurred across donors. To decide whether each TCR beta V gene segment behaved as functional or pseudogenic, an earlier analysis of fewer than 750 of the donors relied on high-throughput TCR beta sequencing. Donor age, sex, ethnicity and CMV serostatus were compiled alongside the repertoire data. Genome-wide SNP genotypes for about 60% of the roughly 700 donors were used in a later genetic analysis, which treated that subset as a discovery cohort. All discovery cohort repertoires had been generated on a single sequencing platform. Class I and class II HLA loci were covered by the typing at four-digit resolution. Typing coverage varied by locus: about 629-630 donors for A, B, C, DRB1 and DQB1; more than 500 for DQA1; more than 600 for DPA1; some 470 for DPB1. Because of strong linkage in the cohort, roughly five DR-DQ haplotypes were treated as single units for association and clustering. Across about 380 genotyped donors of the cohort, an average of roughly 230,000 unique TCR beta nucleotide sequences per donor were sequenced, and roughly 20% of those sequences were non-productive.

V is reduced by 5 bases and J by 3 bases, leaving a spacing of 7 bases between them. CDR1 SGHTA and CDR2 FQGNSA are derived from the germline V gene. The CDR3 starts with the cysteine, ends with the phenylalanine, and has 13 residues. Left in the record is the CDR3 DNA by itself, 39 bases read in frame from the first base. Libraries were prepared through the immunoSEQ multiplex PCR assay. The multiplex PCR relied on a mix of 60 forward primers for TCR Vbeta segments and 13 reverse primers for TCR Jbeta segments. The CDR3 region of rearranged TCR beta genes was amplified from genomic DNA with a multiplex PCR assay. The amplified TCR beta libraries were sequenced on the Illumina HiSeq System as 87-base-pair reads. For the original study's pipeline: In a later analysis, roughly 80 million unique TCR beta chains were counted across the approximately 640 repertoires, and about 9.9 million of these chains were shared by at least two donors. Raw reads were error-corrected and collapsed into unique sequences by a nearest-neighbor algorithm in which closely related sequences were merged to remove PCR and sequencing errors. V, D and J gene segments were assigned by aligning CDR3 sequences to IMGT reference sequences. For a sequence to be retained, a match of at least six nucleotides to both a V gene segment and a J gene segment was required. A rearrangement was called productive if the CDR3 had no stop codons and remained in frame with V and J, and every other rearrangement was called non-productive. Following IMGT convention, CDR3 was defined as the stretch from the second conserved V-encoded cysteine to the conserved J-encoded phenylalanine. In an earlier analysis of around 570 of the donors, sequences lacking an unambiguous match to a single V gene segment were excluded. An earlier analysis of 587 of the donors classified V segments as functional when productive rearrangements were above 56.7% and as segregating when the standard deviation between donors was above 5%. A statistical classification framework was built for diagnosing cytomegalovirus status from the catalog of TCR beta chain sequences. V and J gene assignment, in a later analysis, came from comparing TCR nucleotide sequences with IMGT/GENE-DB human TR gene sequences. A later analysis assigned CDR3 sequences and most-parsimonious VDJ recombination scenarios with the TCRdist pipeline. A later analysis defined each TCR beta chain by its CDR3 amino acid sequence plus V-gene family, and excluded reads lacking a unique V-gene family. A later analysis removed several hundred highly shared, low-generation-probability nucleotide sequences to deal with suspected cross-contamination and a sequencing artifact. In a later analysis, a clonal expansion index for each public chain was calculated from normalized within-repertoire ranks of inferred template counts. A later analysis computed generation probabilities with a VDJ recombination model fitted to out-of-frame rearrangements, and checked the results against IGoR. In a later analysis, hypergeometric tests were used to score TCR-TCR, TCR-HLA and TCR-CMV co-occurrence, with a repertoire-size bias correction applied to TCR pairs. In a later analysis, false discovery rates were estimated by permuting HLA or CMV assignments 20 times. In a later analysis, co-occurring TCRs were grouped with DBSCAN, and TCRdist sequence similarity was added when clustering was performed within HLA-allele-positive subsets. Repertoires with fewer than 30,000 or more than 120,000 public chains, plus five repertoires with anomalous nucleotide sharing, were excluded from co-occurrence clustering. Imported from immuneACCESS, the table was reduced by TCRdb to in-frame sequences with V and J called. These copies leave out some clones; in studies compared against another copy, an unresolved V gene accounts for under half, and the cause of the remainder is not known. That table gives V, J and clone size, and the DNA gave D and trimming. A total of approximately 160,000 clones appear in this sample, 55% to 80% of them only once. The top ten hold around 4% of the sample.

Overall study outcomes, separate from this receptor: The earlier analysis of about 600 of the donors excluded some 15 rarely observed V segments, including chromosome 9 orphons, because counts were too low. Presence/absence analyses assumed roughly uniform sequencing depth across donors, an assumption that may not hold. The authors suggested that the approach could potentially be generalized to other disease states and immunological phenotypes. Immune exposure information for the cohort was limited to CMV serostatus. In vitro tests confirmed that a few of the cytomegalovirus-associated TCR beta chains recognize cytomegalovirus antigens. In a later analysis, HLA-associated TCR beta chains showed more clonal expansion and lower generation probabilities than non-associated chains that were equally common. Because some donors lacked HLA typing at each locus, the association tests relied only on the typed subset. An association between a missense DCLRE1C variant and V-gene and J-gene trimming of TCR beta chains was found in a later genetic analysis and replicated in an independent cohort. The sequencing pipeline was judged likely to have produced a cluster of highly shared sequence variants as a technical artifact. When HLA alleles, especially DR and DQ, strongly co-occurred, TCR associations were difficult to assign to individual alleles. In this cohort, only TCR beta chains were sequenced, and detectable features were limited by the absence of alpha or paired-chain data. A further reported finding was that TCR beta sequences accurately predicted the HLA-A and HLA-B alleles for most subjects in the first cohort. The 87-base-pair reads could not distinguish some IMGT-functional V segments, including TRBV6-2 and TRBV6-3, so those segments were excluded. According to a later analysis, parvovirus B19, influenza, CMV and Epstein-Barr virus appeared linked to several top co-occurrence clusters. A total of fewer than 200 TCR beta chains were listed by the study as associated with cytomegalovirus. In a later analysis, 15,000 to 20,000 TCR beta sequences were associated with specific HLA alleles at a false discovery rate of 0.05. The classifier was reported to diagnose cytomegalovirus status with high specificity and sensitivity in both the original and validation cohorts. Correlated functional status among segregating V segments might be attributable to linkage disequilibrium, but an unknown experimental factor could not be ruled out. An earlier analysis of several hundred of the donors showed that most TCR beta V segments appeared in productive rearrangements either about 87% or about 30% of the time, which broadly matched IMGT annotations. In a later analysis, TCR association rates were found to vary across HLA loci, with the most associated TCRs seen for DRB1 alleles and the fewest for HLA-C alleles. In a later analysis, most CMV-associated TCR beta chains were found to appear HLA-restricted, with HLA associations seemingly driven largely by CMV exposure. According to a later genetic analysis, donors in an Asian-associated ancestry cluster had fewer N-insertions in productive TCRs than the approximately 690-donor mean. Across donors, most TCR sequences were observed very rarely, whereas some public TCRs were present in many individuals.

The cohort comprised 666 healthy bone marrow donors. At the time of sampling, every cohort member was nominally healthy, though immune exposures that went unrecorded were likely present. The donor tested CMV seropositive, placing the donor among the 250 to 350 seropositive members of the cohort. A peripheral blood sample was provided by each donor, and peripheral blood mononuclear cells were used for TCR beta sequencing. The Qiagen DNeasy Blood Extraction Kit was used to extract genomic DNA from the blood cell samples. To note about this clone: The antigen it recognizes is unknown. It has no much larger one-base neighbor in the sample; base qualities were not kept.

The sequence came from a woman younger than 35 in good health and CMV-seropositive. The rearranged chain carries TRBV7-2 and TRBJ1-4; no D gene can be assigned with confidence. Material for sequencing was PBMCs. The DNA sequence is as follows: TGTGCCAGCAGCGAGCAGGCTAATGAAAAACTGTTTTTT. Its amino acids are CASSEQANEKLFF.